The 5 T cell receptor beta chains below all came from one sample that was sequenced in a study of blood T cells in healthy people across ages. A second about 6 to 12 cycle PCR used barcoded and J-beta primers. In TCRdb, the 5' RACE reads were re-called with MiXCR into one record per CDR3 protein. The data contain hundreds of thousands of distinct CDR3 sequences, around 42% of them seen just once; the ten biggest clones take up roughly 18%. The sample was blood. These receptors were obtained from a man between 60 and 75 years old in good health.

This clonotype was observed a handful of times. V gene TRBV7-2 combines with J gene TRBJ2-5; D not certain. Germline CDR1 is SGHTA and CDR2 is FQGNSA. Trimming left V 5 bases short and J 1 base short, with 17 bases between. The CDR3 covers 16 residues. The CDR3 spells CASSPPSGWFQETQYF. The DNA for the CDR3 is TGTGCCAGCAGCCCGCCTAGTGGTTGGTTCCAAGAGACCCAGTACTTC.

This clonotype came up a few times. The rearrangement links TRBV3-1 to TRBJ2-7; D uncertain. With the DNA end fitting TRBJ2-5 better, the J assignment may be wrong. The CDR3 consists of 15 residues. In germline, CDR1 is LGHDT, CDR2 YNNKEL (reference sequence). The CDR3 DNA reads TGTGCCAGCAGCCAAGTTCCCCCAAACGAGGAGACCCAGTACTTC. Translation gives CASSQVPPNEETQYF.

This clonotype was observed a handful of times. This chain connects TRBV10-3 to TRBJ1-6; 10 bases map to TRBD1. V dropped 3 bases and J dropped 12; count of bases not matched to a gene: 5. The CDR3 extends over 14 amino acids. The germline CDR1 and CDR2 sequences are ENHRY and SYGVKD. The CDR3 protein is CAISDGQGVQPLHF. CDR3 in DNA: TGTGCCATCAGTGATGGACAGGGGGTTCAACCCCTCCACTTT.

This clonotype appeared many times. The chain uses TRBV7-3 and TRBJ2-1; 9 nucleotides line up with TRBD2. The junction had 4 bases not matched to a gene; V was cut back by 8 bases and J by 2 bases. The CDR3 runs 14 residues. Germline CDR1 SGHTA, CDR2 FQGTGA. In DNA form, the CDR3 reads TGTGCCAGCTCTGTAGCGGGGGCCTACAATGAGCAGTTCTTC. Translation gives CASSVAGAYNEQFF.

Only one count was recorded for this clonotype. CDR3 nucleotides: TGCAGTGCGGGAGGACAGGGCGATAATTCACCCCTCCACTTT. Protein: CSAGGQGDNSPLHF. This chain joins TRBV20-1 and TRBJ1-6; TRBD1 aligns across 8 bases. Germline CDR1 DFQATT, CDR2 SNEGSKA (reference sequence). This CDR3 contains 14 residues. V lost 6 bases and J lost 5; bases outside the gene matches: 6.